Sequencing of this T cell receptor (beta chain) was carried out in a study of cytomegalovirus exposure and HLA in healthy donors. The ends lost 2 bases at V and 3 bases at J; junction bases unmatched: 13. Germline V lookup: CDR1 SGHAT, CDR2 FQNNGV. The CDR3 is made up of 17 amino acids. Repertoires were generated with immunoSEQ multiplex PCR, while TCRdb's copy carries only in-frame clones and drops some. This sample has fewer than 250,000 clones; 86% occur once, and the top ten carry about 1.6%. V and J are TRBV11-2 and TRBJ2-7, with 7 bases aligning to TRBD2. The TCR originated in a woman aged 18-30 years in good health and CMV-seronegative. Sample: PBMCs. CDR3 sequence reads: CASSLYGIVGTNYEQYF. The CDR3 nucleotides are TGTGCCAGCAGCTTATATGGTATTGTAGGGACTAACTACGAGCAGTACTTC.